Each of the 30 T cell receptor beta chains below was sequenced from the same sample in a study of blood T cell repertoires in COVID-19. The repertoire was sequenced with immunoSEQ multiplex PCR; TCRdb's copy has only in-frame clones and lacks some. The table lists 100,000 to 150,000 clones, 80% to 85% of them singletons. Sequencing was done on a sample of peripheral blood. The receptors stem from a woman between 50 and 59 years old with acute or convalescent COVID-19.

This sequence joins TRBV7-3 and TRBJ2-3; D may be TRBD2 (7 bases). CDR1 SGHTA and CDR2 FQGTGA come from the germline V gene. The CDR3 sequence is 19 residues long. Trimming pared 1 base from V and 2 bases from J, leaving 22 bases between. CDR3 residues: CASSLKGRGFSGSTDTQYF. The CDR3 coding sequence is TGTGCCAGCAGCTTAAAGGGGAGGGGGTTTAGCGGGTCCACAGATACGCAGTATTTT.

This sequence joins TRBV5-1 and TRBJ2-5; 7 nucleotides line up with TRBD1. Germline-derived CDR1 and CDR2 are SGHRS and YFSETQ. This CDR3 is 16 amino acids long. Unmatched junction bases numbered 10, after V lost 0 bases and J lost 5 bases. This CDR3 reads CASSLVPGGVGETQYF. The CDR3, as DNA: TGCGCCAGCAGCTTGGTTCCAGGGGGAGTTGGCGAGACCCAGTACTTC.

V usage is TRBV29-1 and J usage is TRBJ1-1, with 7 bases identical to TRBD1. This CDR3 contains 11 residues. With V trimmed by 7 bases and J by 4 bases, 3 bases remained unmatched. Germline V CDR1 and CDR2: SQVTM, ANQGSEA. CDR3 nucleotide sequence: TGCAGCGCGTCAGGGGGCACTGAAGCTTTCTTT. Translated, it gives CSASGGTEAFF.

This clone has just a few counts. The chain uses TRBV30 and TRBJ1-6, with D uncertain. Trimming removed 3 bases from V and 6 bases from J, with 6 bases in between. Germline V gene data show CDR1 as GTSNPN and CDR2 as SVGIG (reference sequence). This CDR3 region has 12 residues. CDR3 sequence (DNA): TGTGCCTGGAGGGCGGGTAATTCACCCCTCCACTTT. Its translation: CAWRAGNSPLHF. The whole variable domain, filled in from reference TRBV30 and TRBJ1-6, reads SQTIHQWPATLVQPVGSPLSLECTVEGTSNPNLYWYRQAAGRGLQLLFYSVGIGQISSEVPQNLSASRPQDRQFILSSKKLLLSDSGFYLCAWRAGNSPLHFGNGTRLTVT.

The DNA for the CDR3 is TGTGCTGGGGGGACAGACAATAGCAATCAGCCCCAGCATTTT. Translated: CAGGTDNSNQPQHF. The chain carries TRBV6-4 and TRBJ1-5, with 7 bases that match TRBD1. This CDR3 has 14 amino acids. CDR1 and CDR2 (germline): MRHNA, SNTAGT.

In its sample, this clone was seen a few times. This chain connects TRBV19 to TRBJ2-2; TRBD2 might be the D (6 bases). Trimming cost V 5 bases and J 0 bases, with 10 bases left between them. The germline gives CDR1 LNHDA, CDR2 SQIVND (reference sequence). This CDR3 is 15 amino acids long. The CDR3 nucleotides read TGTGCCAGTAGTTTCCAGCGGGCGAACACCGGGGAGCTGTTTTTT. This gives the protein CASSFQRANTGELFF.

The chain couples TRBV2 to TRBJ1-2, with 7 bases lining up with TRBD1. V lost 6 bases and J lost 2; bases outside the gene matches: 3. CDR3 size: 13 residues. Germline CDR1 reads SNHLY; CDR2 reads FYNNEI. Here the CDR3 DNA reads TGTGCCAGCAGGAGGGGACAGAACTATGGCTACACCTTC. Its translation is CASRRGQNYGYTF.

The chain has TRBV28 and TRBJ1-4; D is unresolved. Deletions cut 3 bases from V and 4 bases from J, with 9 bases between. Germline V gives CDR1 MDHEN, CDR2 SYDVKM. The CDR3 sequence is 14 residues long. The CDR3 protein is CASSFGGVNEKLFF. Written as DNA, the CDR3 is TGTGCCAGCAGTTTCGGAGGTGTTAATGAAAAACTGTTTTTT.

The chain uses TRBV15 and TRBJ2-1, with D perhaps matching TRBD1 (6 bases). V lost 4 bases and J 12 bases, leaving 19 bases between the germline ends. Germline V gives CDR1 LNHNV, CDR2 YYDKDF (reference sequence). The CDR3 spans 14 residues. The CDR3 sequence: CATSTHRDKVSQFF. The CDR3 nucleotides read TGTGCCACCAGCACCCACAGGGATAAAGTCTCGCAGTTCTTC.

This clone was seen once. V and J are TRBV4-2 and TRBJ2-7; the D gene is possibly TRBD1 (6 bases). The CDR3 extends over 15 amino acids. Germline assignment: CDR1 LGHNA and CDR2 YNFKEQ. Trimming shortened V by 3 bases and J by 3 bases, and 15 bases separated the two germline ends. In DNA, the CDR3 is TGTGCCAGCAGCCAGCCCACTTTACAGGGCTACGAGCAGTACTTC. This sequence encodes CASSQPTLQGYEQYF.

The J gene is TRBJ1-6, the V gene TRBV2, with 8 bases lining up with TRBD1. Germline values: CDR1 SNHLY, CDR2 FYNNEI. The ends lost 5 bases at V and 4 bases at J; junction bases unmatched: 10. The CDR3 has 17 amino acids. CDR3 loop: CASSPTGTGAYNSPLHF. DNA for the CDR3: TGTGCCAGCAGTCCTACCGGGACAGGAGCTTATAATTCACCCCTCCACTTT.

This chain connects TRBV2 to TRBJ1-4, with D perhaps matching TRBD1 (6 bases). V gave up 6 bases and J gave up 0 bases, with 17 bases separating them. Germline loops: CDR1 SNHLY, CDR2 FYNNEI. The CDR3 is made up of 17 amino acids. CDR3 protein: CASSRDIGSPTNEKLFF. The DNA for the CDR3 is TGTGCCAGCAGCCGGGACATAGGATCTCCAACTAATGAAAAACTGTTTTTT. The whole variable domain, filled in from reference TRBV2 and TRBJ1-4, reads EPEVTQTPSHQVTQMGQEVILRCVPISNHLYFYWYRQILGQKVEFLVSFYNNEISEKSEIFDDQFSVERPDGSNFTLKIRSTKLEDSAMYFCASSRDIGSPTNEKLFFGSGTQLSVL.

CDR3 loop: CASSKGGTGRNQPQHF. The CDR3 DNA reads TGTGCCAGCAGCAAAGGAGGGACAGGGCGGAATCAGCCCCAGCATTTT. The chain has TRBV21-1 and TRBJ1-5; the table's D call, TRBD1, has no DNA check behind it. TRBV21-1 is a documented pseudogene. The CDR3 length is 16 residues.

This chain's CDR3 is CASSLGTGGPRPQHF. For the CDR3, the DNA is TGTGCCAGCAGCTTGGGCACAGGGGGCCCACGGCCCCAGCATTTT. This rearrangement joins TRBV5-6 to TRBJ1-5; 9 nucleotides line up with TRBD1. J was trimmed by 9 bases and V by 0 bases; bases with no gene match: 7. The CDR3 runs to 15 residues. From germline, CDR1 is SGHDT and CDR2 YYEEEE.

With respect to this clone: Mismatch with germline at one junction end may stem from a read error. Distinct nucleotide sequences in the sample also encode this CDR3. The chain links TRBV19 to TRBJ1-1; possible D gene TRBD1, 5 bases. Germline CDR1 and CDR2: LNHDA and SQIVND (reference sequence). The CDR3 is made up of 16 amino acids. The CDR3 loop reads CASSMGGGRMNTEAFF. In DNA form, the CDR3 reads TGCGCCAGTAGTATGGGGGGAGGACGGATGAACACTGAAGCTTTCTTT.

The chain is built from TRBV24-1 and TRBJ2-5; D is ambiguous. The CDR3 has 14 residues. Trimming removed 2 bases from V and 7 bases from J, with 13 bases in between. Germline V gene sequence: CDR1 KGHDR, CDR2 SFDVKD. The CDR3 reads CATSDSLSSGTQYF. The DNA of the CDR3 is TGTGCCACCAGTGATTCGCTTAGTTCGGGGACCCAGTACTTC.

This clone showed up just once. The V call is TRBV4-1, the J call TRBJ1-1; perhaps TRBD1 as D (5 bases). This CDR3 is 13 amino acids long. Looked up from germline, CDR1 is MGHRA and CDR2 is YSYEKL. V dropped 8 bases and J dropped 0 bases, with 10 bases sitting between them. The DNA of the CDR3 is TGCGCCAGCGGAGGGGCCTTGAACACTGAAGCTTTCTTT. As protein: CASGGALNTEAFF.

The chain recombines TRBV7-6 with TRBJ2-3; 14 bases match TRBD2. The germline CDR1 and CDR2 sequences are SGHVS and FNYEAQ. Losses at the gene ends were 4 bases for V and 4 bases for J; bases not matched to a gene: 7. The CDR3 is made up of 17 amino acids. The CDR3 is CASSSGLAGAYADTQYF. Written as DNA, the CDR3 is TGTGCCAGCAGCTCGGGACTAGCGGGAGCCTATGCAGATACGCAGTATTTT.

The chain recombines TRBV5-4 with TRBJ2-3; 7 nucleotides match TRBD1. J gave up 3 bases and V 6 bases, and 13 bases lay outside the gene matches. This CDR3 is built from 16 residues. Germline V gene data show CDR1 as SGHNT and CDR2 as YYREEE (reference sequence). The CDR3 DNA follows: TGTGCCAGCAATCTTGGTCGGGACAGTGGTACAGATACGCAGTATTTT. This encodes CASNLGRDSGTDTQYF.

The V gene is TRBV3-1 (or the pseudogene TRBV3-2), the J gene TRBJ2-5, with 10 bases aligning to TRBD1. The CDR3 contains 16 residues. With V trimmed by 3 bases and J by 5 bases, 9 bases remained unmatched. Germline CDR1 and CDR2: LGHDT and YNNKEL (reference sequence). CDR3 sequence reads: CASSQTPGQGTETQYF. CDR3 DNA sequence: TGTGCCAGCAGCCAGACCCCGGGACAGGGGACGGAGACCCAGTACTTC.

For the CDR3, the DNA is TGTGCCAGTAGTCCCTTACAGGGGGATATGAACACTGAAGCTTTCTTT. Protein sequence: CASSPLQGDMNTEAFF. The chain recombines TRBV19 with TRBJ1-1, with 8 bases fitting TRBD1. V shed 5 bases, J shed 0 bases, and the junction held 8 bases outside the gene matches. Germline V lookup: CDR1 LNHDA, CDR2 SQIVND (reference sequence). The CDR3 covers 16 residues.

The chain recombines TRBV28 with TRBJ2-1; 9 bases align to TRBD2. Trimming took 3 bases from V and 4 from J; bases not matched to a gene: 7. Germline-derived CDR1 and CDR2 are MDHEN and SYDVKM. This CDR3 region has 16 residues. The CDR3 reads CASSLGGRASYNEQFF. As DNA, the CDR3 is TGTGCCAGCAGTTTGGGCGGGAGGGCCTCGTACAATGAGCAGTTCTTC.

V and J are TRBV28 and TRBJ1-1; unclear D gene. Per the germline V gene, CDR1 is MDHEN and CDR2 is SYDVKM. CDR3 length equals 15 residues. V dropped 2 bases and J dropped 3 bases, with 13 bases sitting between them. The CDR3 region is CASSLIRGGYTEAFF. The CDR3 DNA reads TGTGCCAGCAGTTTAATTCGGGGAGGGTACACTGAAGCTTTCTTT.

This clone came up many times. The rearrangement links TRBV3-1 (or the pseudogene TRBV3-2) to TRBJ2-5, with 13 positions matching TRBD2. This CDR3 has 16 amino acids. V dropped 3 bases and J dropped 5; count of bases not matched to a gene: 6. Germline CDR1 is LGHDT and CDR2 is YNNKEL (reference sequence). CDR3 in amino acids: CASSQGGLAGAETQYF. Written as DNA, the CDR3 is TGTGCCAGCAGCCAGGGAGGACTAGCGGGAGCGGAGACCCAGTACTTC.

This clone has just a few counts. The rearrangement links TRBV6-5 to TRBJ2-7; possibly TRBD2 for D (5 bases). CDR3 length equals 12 residues. Between the trimmed V and J ends, which lost 0 bases and 6 bases, there was a span of 6 bases. Germline loops: CDR1 MNHEY, CDR2 SVGAGI. This chain's CDR3 is CASSYSSGEQYF. DNA for the CDR3: TGTGCCAGCAGTTACTCAAGCGGCGAGCAGTACTTC.

This clone was counted between two and nine times. The CDR3 region is CASNRGLYSPLHF. The CDR3 DNA follows: TGTGCCAGTAACAGGGGGCTTTATTCACCCCTCCACTTT. The V and J genes are TRBV19 and TRBJ1-6; 9 nucleotides align to TRBD1. The CDR3 runs 13 residues. J lost 8 bases, V lost 7 bases, and 3 bases had no gene match. Germline-derived CDR1 and CDR2 are LNHDA and SQIVND (reference sequence).

This clone has more than one count but fewer than ten. This chain uses TRBV2 with TRBJ1-3; D gene uncertain. V was shortened by 4 bases and J by 6 bases, with 10 bases between the two germline ends. The germline V gene encodes CDR1 SNHLY and CDR2 FYNNEI. This CDR3 is 13 amino acids long. The CDR3 nucleotides read TGTGCCAGCAGTGTTTGGGAGGCAAACACCATATATTTT. The encoded protein is CASSVWEANTIYF.

The J gene is TRBJ2-5, the V gene TRBV20-1; D is uncertain. CDR1 is DFQATT, CDR2 SNEGSKA, per germline (reference sequence). This CDR3 comprises 10 residues. Trimming shortened V by 5 bases and J by 6 bases, and 7 bases separated the two germline ends. CDR3 in amino acids: CSAAEKTQYF. DNA of the CDR3: TGCAGTGCTGCGGAAAAGACCCAGTACTTC.

V and J are TRBV11-1 and TRBJ2-7; D is possibly TRBD1 (6 bases). Germline lookup yields CDR1 SGHAT and CDR2 FQDESV (reference sequence). Trimming stripped 5 bases from V and 0 bases from J, with 14 bases between. The CDR3 contains 15 residues. The CDR3 nucleotides are TGTGCCAGCAGCCAATCCATGACAGGCTCCTACGAGCAGTACTTC. Protein product: CASSQSMTGSYEQYF.

The chain's CDR3 is CASRRAGTGGAGTEAFF. The DNA for the CDR3 is TGTGCCAGCAGACGAGCCGGGACAGGGGGCGCGGGCACTGAAGCTTTCTTT. The chain employs TRBV6-6 and TRBJ1-1; 12 bases are a match to TRBD1. V was pared by 6 bases and J by 4 bases, with 12 bases of the junction left unmatched. Germline-derived CDR1 and CDR2 are MNHNY and SVGAGI (reference sequence). The CDR3 loop spans 17 amino acids.